These 18 T cell receptor beta chains were all obtained from the same sample, sequenced in a study of shared clonotypes between healthy human individuals. The protocol was immunoSEQ multiplex PCR, while the TCRdb copy is restricted to in-frame clones and leaves out a portion. The sample consists of 110,000 or so clones, about 63% of them appearing once. Input material: memory CD8+ T cells sorted from blood. The sample's subset: CD45RO+ cells pooled with CCR7-negative TemRA cells. These receptors were obtained from a woman between 25 and 40 years old in good health.

The chain carries TRBV28 and TRBJ2-1, with 7 bases identical to TRBD2. In germline, CDR1 is MDHEN, CDR2 SYDVKM. Trimming at V came to 6 bases and at J to 15 bases, leaving 11 bases not matched to a gene. CDR3 length: 12 amino acids. DNA for the CDR3: TGTGCCAGCAGCCCCACTAGCGTGAGGAGGTTCTTC. It is translated as CASSPTSVRRFF. Full variable domain (rest looked up from reference TRBV28 and TRBJ2-1): DVKVTQSSRYLVKRTGEKVFLECVQDMDHENMFWYRQDPGLGLRLIYFSYDVKMKEKGDIPEGYSVSREKKERFSLILESASTNQTSMYLCASSPTSVRRFFGPGTRLTVL.

The chain uses TRBV15 and TRBJ2-7; no reliable D call. The CDR3 runs to 14 residues. Germline CDR1 reads LNHNV; CDR2 reads YYDKDF (reference sequence). V dropped 3 bases and J dropped 0 bases, with 9 bases sitting between them. CDR3 protein: CATSSSGASYEQYF. The CDR3 bases are TGTGCCACCAGCAGTTCCGGTGCCTCCTACGAGCAGTACTTC.

The V and J genes are TRBV29-1 and TRBJ2-7; D is tentatively TRBD1 or TRBD2 (5 bases each). This CDR3 region has 16 residues. CDR1 is SQVTM and CDR2 is ANQGSEA in the germline V gene. Between the trimmed V and J ends, which lost 6 bases and 2 bases, there was a span of 23 bases. This CDR3 is CSVAGPPGANPYEQYF. The DNA of the CDR3 is TGCAGCGTCGCCGGGCCCCCCGGGGCCAACCCCTACGAGCAGTACTTC.

This chain connects TRBV6-6 to TRBJ2-7, with 8 nucleotides matching TRBD1. V gave up 5 bases and J gave up 6 bases; unmatched junction bases: 12. The length of the CDR3 is 15 residues. Germline V gene lookup returns CDR1 MNHNY and CDR2 SVGAGI (reference sequence). The CDR3 sequence: CASSDGAGGHAEQYF. The DNA of the CDR3 is TGTGCCAGCAGTGACGGGGCAGGGGGCCATGCCGAGCAGTACTTC.

In this sample, this clone turned up a few times. The chain is built from TRBV25-1 and TRBJ2-1; 7 bases are a match to TRBD2. The CDR3 runs 17 residues. Per germline, CDR1 MGHDK and CDR2 SYGVNS. V lost 8 bases, J lost 2 bases, and 15 bases stayed unmatched. The CDR3 DNA reads as TGTGCCAGCTGCGAACTAGCGCATAACGGAACCTACAATGAGCAGTTCTTC. Protein product: CASCELAHNGTYNEQFF.

The chain combines TRBV7-2 with TRBJ1-2; no definite D call. This CDR3 contains 15 residues. Germline assignment: CDR1 SGHTA and CDR2 FQGNSA. V lost 5 bases and J lost 0, with 13 bases in between. CDR3 sequence: CASSHSRFSNYGYTF. The CDR3 DNA is TGTGCCAGCAGCCATAGCCGGTTTTCTAACTATGGCTACACCTTC.

The chain is built from TRBV5-1 and TRBJ2-1; 7 positions agree with TRBD2. The J segment lost 0 bases and the V segment lost 5 bases, leaving 8 bases of the junction unmatched. CDR3 length equals 16 residues. Germline loops: CDR1 SGHRS, CDR2 YFSETQ. The CDR3 loop is CASRRDYSPSYNEQFF. The CDR3 coding sequence is TGCGCCAGCAGGCGGGACTATTCGCCCTCCTACAATGAGCAGTTCTTC.

The J gene is TRBJ2-7, the V gene TRBV18, with D perhaps being TRBD1 or TRBD2 (5 bases each). V lost 5 bases and J 1 base, leaving 21 bases between the germline ends. The germline gives CDR1 KGHSH, CDR2 LQKENI. The CDR3 is 17 amino acids. DNA for the CDR3: TGTGCCAGCTCAGCTAAGAGGGACGGAACCCCATCCTACGAGCAGTACTTC. It specifies CASSAKRDGTPSYEQYF.

This clone was observed at least ten times. The rearrangement uses TRBV5-1 and TRBJ2-1; the match to TRBD2 covers 11 bases. CDR1 and CDR2 (germline): SGHRS, YFSETQ. There are 18 residues in the CDR3. V shed 4 bases and J 0 bases; nucleotides not matched to a gene: 9. The CDR3 DNA reads as TGCGCCAGCAGCCGAACACCACTAGCGGGAGTCTCCTACAATGAGCAGTTCTTC. Its translation is CASSRTPLAGVSYNEQFF.

The chain recombines TRBV4-1 with TRBJ2-1, with 13 bases that match TRBD2. The J segment lost 8 bases and the V segment lost 4 bases, leaving 8 bases of the junction unmatched. The CDR3 totals 16 residues. The germline V gene has CDR1 MGHRA and CDR2 YSYEKL. DNA for the CDR3: TGCGCCAGCAGCCCAGGACTAGCGGGAGCTTCGCATGAGCAGTTCTTC. The encoded protein is CASSPGLAGASHEQFF.

The rearrangement uses TRBV6-5 and TRBJ2-2, with TRBD2 matching over 7 bases. The junction had 6 bases not matched to a gene; V was cut back by 2 bases and J by 6 bases. Germline V gene data show CDR1 as MNHEY and CDR2 as SVGAGI. The CDR3 extends over 15 amino acids. The CDR3, as DNA: TGTGCCAGCAGTTACGGACTAGTCGGCCCCGGGGAGCTGTTTTTT. It yields the protein CASSYGLVGPGELFF.

At least ten counts were recorded for this clone. The rearrangement uses TRBV4-1 and TRBJ1-1; D gene unclear. This CDR3 region has 14 residues. Per the germline V gene, CDR1 is MGHRA and CDR2 is YSYEKL. The germline V and J ends were trimmed by 5 bases and 1 base, with 11 bases remaining between them. CDR3 sequence (DNA): TGCGCCAGCAGCGATAAGACGGGGAACACTGAAGCTTTCTTT. Its translation: CASSDKTGNTEAFF.

V is TRBV28 and J is TRBJ1-5; D is perhaps TRBD1 (5 bases). Germline V gives CDR1 MDHEN, CDR2 SYDVKM. V dropped 5 bases and J dropped 2 bases, with 13 bases sitting between them. The CDR3 sequence is 15 residues long. CDR3 sequence reads: CASSGSGGGNQPQHF. In DNA, the CDR3 is TGTGCCAGCAGTGGTTCCGGAGGGGGCAATCAGCCCCAGCATTTT.

The table lists this clone with a count of one. The chain is built from TRBV6-4 and TRBJ2-3; 12 bases align to TRBD2. CDR3 length: 16 amino acids. Trimming took 2 bases from V and 5 from J; bases not matched to a gene: 5. CDR1 is MRHNA, CDR2 SNTAGT, per germline. The CDR3 region has the DNA TGTGCCAGCAGTGACGGACCGACTAGCGGGGGAGATACGCAGTATTTT. Its translation is CASSDGPTSGGDTQYF.

The chain recombines TRBV2 with TRBJ2-7; D is perhaps TRBD2 (6 bases). V lost 4 bases, J lost 2 bases, and 18 bases lay in between. The CDR3 covers 16 residues. The germline V gene encodes CDR1 SNHLY and CDR2 FYNNEI. The DNA of the CDR3 is TGTGCCAGCAGTGTGCTTGTAGCGGAGGCCCCCTACGAGCAGTACTTC. Translating gives CASSVLVAEAPYEQYF.

The V call is TRBV9, the J call TRBJ2-1; TRBD1 matches at 9 bases. In germline, CDR1 is SGDLS, CDR2 YYNGEE. The CDR3 consists of 15 residues. V trimming: 2 bases; J trimming: 5 bases; junction bases outside the gene matches: 5. CDR3 residues: CASSVGGTGNNEQFF. In nucleotides, the CDR3 is TGTGCCAGCAGCGTGGGCGGGACAGGGAACAATGAGCAGTTCTTC.

V is TRBV5-1 and J is TRBJ2-7; possibly TRBD2 for D (5 bases). V was trimmed by 4 bases and J by 3 bases, leaving 8 bases between them. Per the germline V gene, CDR1 is SGHRS and CDR2 is YFSETQ. The CDR3 runs to 12 residues. The CDR3 nucleotides read TGCGCCAGCAGCCTTGGACTCTACGAGCAGTACTTC. Translated: CASSLGLYEQYF.

This clone was counted once. The genes are TRBV27 and TRBJ1-5, with D perhaps matching TRBD1 (6 bases). This CDR3 is built from 14 residues. V lost 5 bases and J lost 0, with 8 bases in between. Looked up from germline, CDR1 is MNHEY and CDR2 is SMNVEV (reference sequence). The CDR3 nucleotides read TGTGCCAGCAGTACAGGGTCTAGCAATCAGCCCCAGCATTTT. As protein: CASSTGSSNQPQHF.